The source of this T cell receptor beta chain is a study of PD-1 blockade in classical Hodgkin lymphoma. Germline CDR1 SNHLY, CDR2 FYNNEI. This CDR3 contains 15 residues. V shed 3 bases and J shed 1 base, with 13 bases lying between them. The time point is: cycle 4 day 1 (C4D1), after more than five weeks of nivolumab. Each of the patients experienced relapse following autologous stem cell transplantation, and their brentuximab vedotin exposure differed. Data came from immunoSEQ multiplex PCR; TCRdb stores just in-frame clones and leaves some out. The table has 90,000 to 140,000 clones, approximately 89% seen once.

V is TRBV2 and J is TRBJ2-7; D gene uncertain. The material was peripheral blood mononuclear cells (PBMCs), obtained before the fourth cycle of nivolumab. The sequence was collected from a human donor with classical Hodgkin lymphoma. The CDR3 here is CASSEGTAISYEQYF. Here the CDR3 DNA reads TGTGCCAGCAGTGAGGGCACAGCTATTTCCTACGAGCAGTACTTC.